The present entry profiles one T cell receptor beta chain with its context. Antigen specificity is unknown. Method: immunoSEQ multiplex PCR; TCRdb's copy keeps in-frame clones and lacks some. Seen here are 25,000 to 40,000 clones, more than 65% observed once, and the top ten hold more than 30%. This specimen belongs to a study of PD-L1 blockade in urothelial cancer. General study points: Lower than median blood TCR clonality before treatment predicted better survival.

The CDR3 contains 20 residues. Germline-derived CDR1 and CDR2 are SGDLS and YYNGEE. V shed 3 bases and J 6 bases; nucleotides not matched to a gene: 23. The TCR sequence derives from a man aged 55-75 years with urothelial cancer. This chain connects TRBV9 to TRBJ2-3; 9 bases match TRBD2. Sample: PBMCs, taken around atezolizumab (anti-PD-L1) treatment. This chain's CDR3 is CASSAPQEKPAGGPWDTQYF. The DNA of the CDR3 is TGTGCCAGCAGCGCCCCGCAGGAGAAACCCGCGGGGGGGCCTTGGGATACGCAGTATTTT.